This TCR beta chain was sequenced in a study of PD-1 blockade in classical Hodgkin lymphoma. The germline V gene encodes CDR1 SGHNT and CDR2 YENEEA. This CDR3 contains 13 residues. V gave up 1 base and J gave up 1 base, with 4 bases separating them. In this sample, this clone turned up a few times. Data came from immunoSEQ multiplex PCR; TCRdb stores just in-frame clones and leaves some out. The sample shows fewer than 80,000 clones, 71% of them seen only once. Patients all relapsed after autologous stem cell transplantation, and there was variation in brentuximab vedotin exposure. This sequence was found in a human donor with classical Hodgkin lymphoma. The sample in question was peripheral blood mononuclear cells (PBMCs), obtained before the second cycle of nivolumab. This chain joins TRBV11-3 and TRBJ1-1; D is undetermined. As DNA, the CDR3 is TGTGCCAGCAGCTTAGGACAGAACACTGAAGCTTTCTTT. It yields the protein CASSLGQNTEAFF.